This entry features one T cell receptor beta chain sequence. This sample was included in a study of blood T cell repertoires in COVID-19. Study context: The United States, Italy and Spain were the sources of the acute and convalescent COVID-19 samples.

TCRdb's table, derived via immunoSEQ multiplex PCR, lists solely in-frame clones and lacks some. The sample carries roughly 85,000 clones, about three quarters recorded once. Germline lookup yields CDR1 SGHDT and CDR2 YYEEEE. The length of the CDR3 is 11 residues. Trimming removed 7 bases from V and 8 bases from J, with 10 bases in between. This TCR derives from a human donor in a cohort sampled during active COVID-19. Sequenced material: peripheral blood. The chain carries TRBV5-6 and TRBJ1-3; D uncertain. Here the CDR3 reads CASGRRDTIYF. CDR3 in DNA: TGTGCCAGCGGAAGACGGGACACCATATATTTT.